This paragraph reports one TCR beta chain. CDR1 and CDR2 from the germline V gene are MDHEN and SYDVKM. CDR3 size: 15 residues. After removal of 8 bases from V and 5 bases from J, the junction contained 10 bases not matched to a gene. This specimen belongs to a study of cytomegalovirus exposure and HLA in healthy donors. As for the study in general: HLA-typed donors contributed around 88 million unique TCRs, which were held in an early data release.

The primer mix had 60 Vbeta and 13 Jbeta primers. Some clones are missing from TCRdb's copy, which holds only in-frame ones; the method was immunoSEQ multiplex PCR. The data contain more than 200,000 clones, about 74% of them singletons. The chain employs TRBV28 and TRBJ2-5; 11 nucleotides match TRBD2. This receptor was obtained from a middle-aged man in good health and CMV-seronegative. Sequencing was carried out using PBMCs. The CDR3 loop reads CASGYSGRAGETQYF. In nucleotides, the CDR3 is TGTGCCAGCGGGTATAGCGGGAGGGCCGGGGAGACCCAGTACTTC.